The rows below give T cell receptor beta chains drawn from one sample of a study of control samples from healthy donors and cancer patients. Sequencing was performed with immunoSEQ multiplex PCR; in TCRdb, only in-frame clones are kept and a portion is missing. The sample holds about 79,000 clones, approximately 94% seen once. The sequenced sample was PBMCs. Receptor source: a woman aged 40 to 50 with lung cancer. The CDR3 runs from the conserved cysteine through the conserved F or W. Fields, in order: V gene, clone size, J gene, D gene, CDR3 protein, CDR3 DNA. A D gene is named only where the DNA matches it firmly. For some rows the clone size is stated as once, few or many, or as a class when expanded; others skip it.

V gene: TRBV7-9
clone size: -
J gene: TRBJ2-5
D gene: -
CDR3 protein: CASSLADGETQYF
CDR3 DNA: TGTGCCAGCAGCTTAGCTGATGGAGAGACCCAGTACTTC

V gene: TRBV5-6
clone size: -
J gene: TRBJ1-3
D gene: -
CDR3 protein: CASSFFGSHSGNTIYF
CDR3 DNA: TGTGCCAGCAGCTTTTTTGGCAGCCACTCTGGAAACACCATATATTTT

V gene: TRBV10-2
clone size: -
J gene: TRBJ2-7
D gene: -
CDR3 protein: CARKGHANSYEQYF
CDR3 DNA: TGCGCCAGGAAGGGACACGCGAACTCCTACGAGCAGTACTTC

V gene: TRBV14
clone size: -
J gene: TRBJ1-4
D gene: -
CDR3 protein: CASSQGGTTFGGEKLFF
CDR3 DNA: TGTGCCAGCAGCCAAGGAGGGACGACATTCGGGGGTGAAAAACTGTTTTTT

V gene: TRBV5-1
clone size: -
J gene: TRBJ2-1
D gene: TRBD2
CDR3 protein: CASSPSGGSYNEQFF
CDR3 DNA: TGCGCCAGCAGCCCGAGCGGGGGCTCCTACAATGAGCAGTTCTTC

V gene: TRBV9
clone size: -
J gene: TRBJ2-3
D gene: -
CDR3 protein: CASSAQLDRGDTQYF
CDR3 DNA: TGTGCCAGCAGCGCCCAACTAGATAGGGGGGATACGCAGTATTTT

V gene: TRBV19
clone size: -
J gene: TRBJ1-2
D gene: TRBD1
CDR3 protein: CASRQGKDGYGYTF
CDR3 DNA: TGTGCCAGTCGACAGGGGAAGGACGGCTATGGCTACACCTTC

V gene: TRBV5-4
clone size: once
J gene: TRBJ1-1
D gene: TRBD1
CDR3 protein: CASSPGQGPTTEAFF
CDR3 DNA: TGTGCCAGCAGCCCTGGACAGGGGCCTACCACTGAAGCTTTCTTT

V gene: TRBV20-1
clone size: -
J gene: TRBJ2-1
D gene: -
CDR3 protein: CSASTGRSDNEQFF
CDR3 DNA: TGCAGTGCTAGTACCGGCAGAAGCGACAATGAGCAGTTCTTC

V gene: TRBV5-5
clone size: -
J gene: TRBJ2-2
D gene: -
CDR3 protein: CASSSNHITGELFF
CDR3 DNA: TGTGCCAGCAGCTCGAACCATATTACCGGGGAGCTGTTTTTT

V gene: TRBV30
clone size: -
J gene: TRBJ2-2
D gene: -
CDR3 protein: CAWSPGINTGELFF
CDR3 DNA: TGTGCCTGGAGTCCAGGGATAAACACCGGGGAGCTGTTTTTT

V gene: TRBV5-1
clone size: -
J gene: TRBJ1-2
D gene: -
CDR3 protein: CASSLVGQAYGYTF
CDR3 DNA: TGCGCCAGCAGCTTGGTTGGCCAGGCCTATGGCTACACCTTC

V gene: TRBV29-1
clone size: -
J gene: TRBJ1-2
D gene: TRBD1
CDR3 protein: CSVGKGQDYGYTF
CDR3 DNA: TGCAGCGTTGGGAAGGGACAGGACTATGGCTACACCTTC

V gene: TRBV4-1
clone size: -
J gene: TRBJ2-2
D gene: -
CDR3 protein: CASSRTYPPNTGELFF
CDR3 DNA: TGCGCCAGCAGCCGAACCTACCCCCCCAACACCGGGGAGCTGTTTTTT

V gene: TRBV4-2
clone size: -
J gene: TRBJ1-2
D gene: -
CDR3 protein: CASSRYGAADNYGYTF
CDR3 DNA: TGTGCCAGCAGCCGCTACGGGGCGGCAGACAACTATGGCTACACCTTC

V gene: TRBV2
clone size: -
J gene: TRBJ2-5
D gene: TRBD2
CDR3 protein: CASKPFTSGEETQYF
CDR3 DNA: TGTGCCAGCAAACCCTTCACTAGCGGGGAAGAGACCCAGTACTTC

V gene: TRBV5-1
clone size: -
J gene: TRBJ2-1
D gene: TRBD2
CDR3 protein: CASSVSSGGASYNEQFF
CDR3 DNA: TGCGCCAGCAGCGTTTCTAGCGGGGGGGCCTCCTACAATGAGCAGTTCTTC

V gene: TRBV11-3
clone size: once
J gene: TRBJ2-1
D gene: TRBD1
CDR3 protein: CASSLETDRGRRDEQFF
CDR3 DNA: TGTGCCAGCAGCTTAGAGACCGATAGGGGGCGCCGAGATGAGCAGTTCTTC

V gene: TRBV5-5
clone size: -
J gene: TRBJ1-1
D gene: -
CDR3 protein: CASSLAGAPEAFF
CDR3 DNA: TGTGCCAGCAGCTTGGCAGGGGCCCCTGAAGCTTTCTTT

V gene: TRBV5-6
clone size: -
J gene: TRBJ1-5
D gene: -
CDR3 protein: CASSSLTVSNQPQHF
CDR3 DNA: TGTGCCAGCAGCTCCTTGACAGTAAGCAATCAGCCCCAGCATTTT

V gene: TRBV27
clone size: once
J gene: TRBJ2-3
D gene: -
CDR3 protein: CASSHLDTDTQYF
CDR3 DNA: TGTGCCAGCAGCCACCTAGACACAGATACGCAGTATTTT

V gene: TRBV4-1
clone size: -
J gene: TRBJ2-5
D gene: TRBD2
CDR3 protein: CASSQILTSGKETQYF
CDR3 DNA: TGCGCCAGCAGCCAGATCCTGACTAGCGGCAAAGAGACCCAGTACTTC

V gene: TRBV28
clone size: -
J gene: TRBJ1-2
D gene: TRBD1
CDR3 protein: CASSPGDRANYGYTF
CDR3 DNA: TGTGCCAGCAGTCCAGGGGACAGGGCTAACTATGGCTACACCTTC

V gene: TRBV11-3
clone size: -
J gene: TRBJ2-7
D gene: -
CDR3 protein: CASSPPSYEQYF
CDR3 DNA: TGTGCCAGCAGCCCCCCCTCCTACGAGCAGTACTTC

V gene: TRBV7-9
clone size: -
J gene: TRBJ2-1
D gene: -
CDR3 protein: CASSDDRYNEQFF
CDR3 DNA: TGTGCCAGCAGCGACGACAGGTACAATGAGCAGTTCTTC

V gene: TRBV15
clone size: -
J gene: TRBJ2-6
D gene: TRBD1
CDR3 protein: CATSRDPGTGTRRANVLTF
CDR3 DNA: TGTGCCACCAGCAGAGATCCCGGGACAGGGACCCGTCGGGCCAACGTCCTGACTTTC

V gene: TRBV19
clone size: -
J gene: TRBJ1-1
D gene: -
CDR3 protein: CASSSSSNTEAFF
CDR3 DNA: TGTGCCAGTTCTAGCTCTTCGAACACTGAAGCTTTCTTT

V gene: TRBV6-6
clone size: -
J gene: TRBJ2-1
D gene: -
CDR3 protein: CASSSDSSYNEQFF
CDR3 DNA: TGTGCCAGCAGTTCGGACAGCTCCTACAATGAGCAGTTCTTC

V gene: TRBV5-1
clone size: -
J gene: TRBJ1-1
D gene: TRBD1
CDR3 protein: CASSGGQGDTEAFF
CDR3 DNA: TGCGCCAGCAGCGGCGGACAGGGGGACACTGAAGCTTTCTTT

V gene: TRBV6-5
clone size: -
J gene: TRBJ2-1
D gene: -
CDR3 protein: CASSSRPGGEQFF
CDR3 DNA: TGTGCCAGCAGTTCCCGCCCCGGGGGTGAGCAGTTCTTC

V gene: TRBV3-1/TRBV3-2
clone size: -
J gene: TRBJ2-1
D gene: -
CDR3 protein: CASSRLGGPDEQFF
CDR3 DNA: TGTGCCAGCAGCCGGCTCGGGGGGCCGGATGAGCAGTTCTTC

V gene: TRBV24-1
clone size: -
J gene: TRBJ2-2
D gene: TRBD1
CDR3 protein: CATSDLSDRLPGELFF
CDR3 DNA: TGTGCCACCAGTGATCTCTCGGACAGGTTGCCCGGGGAGCTGTTTTTT

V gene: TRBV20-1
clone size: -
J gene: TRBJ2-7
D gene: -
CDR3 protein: CSASAPGQKGDSYEQYF
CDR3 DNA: TGCAGTGCTAGTGCCCCCGGGCAGAAGGGCGACTCCTACGAGCAGTACTTC

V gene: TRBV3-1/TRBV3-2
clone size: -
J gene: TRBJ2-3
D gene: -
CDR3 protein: CASSQDRRSFTDTQYF
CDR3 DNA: TGTGCCAGCAGCCAAGATCGTCGTAGTTTTACAGATACGCAGTATTTT

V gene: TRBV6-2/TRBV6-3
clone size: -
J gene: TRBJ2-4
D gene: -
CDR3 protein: CASSYRAPAKNIQYF
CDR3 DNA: TGTGCCAGCAGTTACCGGGCCCCAGCCAAAAACATTCAGTACTTC

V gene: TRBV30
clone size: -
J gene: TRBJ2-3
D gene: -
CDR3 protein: CAWSVLQGSDTQYF
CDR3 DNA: TGTGCCTGGAGTGTACTGCAGGGGTCGGATACGCAGTATTTT

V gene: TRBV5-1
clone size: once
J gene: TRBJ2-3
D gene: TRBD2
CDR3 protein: CASRAARGRRHTQYF
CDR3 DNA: TGCGCCAGCCGGGCGGCCCGCGGGAGGAGACATACGCAGTATTTT

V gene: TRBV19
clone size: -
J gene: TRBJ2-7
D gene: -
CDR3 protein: CASTISFGTVEQYF
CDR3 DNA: TGTGCCAGTACAATTTCTTTCGGGACCGTCGAGCAGTACTTC

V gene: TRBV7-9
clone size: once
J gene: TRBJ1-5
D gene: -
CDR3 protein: CASSFPAWEGVNQPQHF
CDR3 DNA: TGTGCCAGCAGCTTCCCAGCCTGGGAGGGGGTCAATCAGCCCCAGCATTTT

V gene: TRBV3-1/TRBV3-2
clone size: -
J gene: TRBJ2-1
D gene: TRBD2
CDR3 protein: CASGRTSGGLSYNEQFF
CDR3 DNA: TGTGCCAGCGGACGGACTAGCGGGGGCCTTTCCTACAATGAGCAGTTCTTC

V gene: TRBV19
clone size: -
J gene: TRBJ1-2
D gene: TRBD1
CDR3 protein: CASSASTTGTGVGYTF
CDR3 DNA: TGTGCCAGTAGTGCGTCGACTACTGGGACAGGGGTCGGCTACACCTTC

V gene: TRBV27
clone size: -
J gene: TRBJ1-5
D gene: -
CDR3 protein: CASSFGVDQPQHF
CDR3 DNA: TGTGCCAGCAGTTTCGGCGTCGATCAGCCCCAGCATTTT